The sequence of this T cell receptor beta chain was determined in a study of blood T cell repertoires in COVID-19. Participant ages covered about 18 to 90 years across 20 to 30 US areas. Grouping used clinical history reported by participants in a survey and questionnaire. Measured with immunoSEQ multiplex PCR; TCRdb has only the in-frame clones, and not every one. The repertoire holds roughly 400,000 clones, with over 75% as singletons. The sequence derives from a woman in her late teens or twenties who had been exposed to COVID-19. Sequenced: PBMCs or T cells enriched from blood (not recorded which).

The DNA of the CDR3 is TGTGCCATCAGTGAGTCGATAGCGGGGGCCTCCTACGAGCAGTACTTC. The encoded protein is CAISESIAGASYEQYF. The chain uses TRBV10-3 and TRBJ2-7; the match to TRBD2 covers 9 bases. In germline, CDR1 is ENHRY, CDR2 SYGVKD. The CDR3 is made up of 16 amino acids. V shed 0 bases, J shed 0 bases, and the junction held 3 bases outside the gene matches.